These T cell receptor beta chains were read from a single sample in a study of regulatory T cells in long-lasting Graves disease. TCRdb re-analysed the multiplex PCR reads in MiXCR, keeping a single row per CDR3 protein. This table holds 400,000 to 500,000 distinct CDR3 sequences, about 15% found once. The sample also formed part of further work on T cells in Graves' hyperthyroidism and ophthalmopathy.

Sequencing used peripheral blood mononuclear cells (PBMCs), obtained at new diagnosis, from a patient treated with antithyroid drugs. The receptors derive from a woman aged 18-29 years with Graves disease. CDR3s include the opening cysteine and the closing phenylalanine or tryptophan. Fields, in order: CDR3 DNA, CDR3 protein, J gene, clone size, V gene, D gene. A D gene is named only where the DNA matches it firmly. Expanded clones get a size class; other rows say once, few or many, or leave the size out.

cdr3_nt: TGCGCCAGCAGTGAAAGCGGGAACACAGATACGCAGTATTTT; cdr3_aa: CASSESGNTDTQYF; j_call: TRBJ2-3; clone_size: NA; v_call: TRBV10-1; d_call: TRBD2
cdr3_nt: TGTGCCAGCAGCAGACAGGGGGAGAGTTCTGGGGCCAACGTCCTGACTTTC; cdr3_aa: CASSRQGESSGANVLTF; j_call: TRBJ2-6; clone_size: NA; v_call: TRBV6-4; d_call: TRBD1
cdr3_nt: TGCAGCGGGAAGAGCGGGAGCGCTAACAATGAGCAGTTCTTC; cdr3_aa: CSGKSGSANNEQFF; j_call: TRBJ2-1; clone_size: many; v_call: TRBV29-1; d_call: TRBD2
cdr3_nt: TGTGCCAGCAGCTACGGACAGGGGAGAGACATTCAGTACTTC; cdr3_aa: CASSYGQGRDIQYF; j_call: TRBJ2-4; clone_size: many; v_call: TRBV7-2; d_call: TRBD1
cdr3_nt: TGTGCCAGCAGCGTTCGACCGGCTAGCGGGAACCTATACAATGAGCAGTTCTTC; cdr3_aa: CASSVRPASGNLYNEQFF; j_call: TRBJ2-1; clone_size: NA; v_call: TRBV9; d_call: TRBD2
cdr3_nt: TGCAGTGCCGTAGGGGAGGGGAGCACAGATACGCAGTATTTT; cdr3_aa: CSAVGEGSTDTQYF; j_call: TRBJ2-3; clone_size: NA; v_call: TRBV20-1; d_call: TRBD2
cdr3_nt: TGCAGTGCTAGAGATAAGCTTAGCTCCTACAATGAGCAGTTCTTC; cdr3_aa: CSARDKLSSYNEQFF; j_call: TRBJ2-1; clone_size: many; v_call: TRBV20-1; d_call: NA
cdr3_nt: TGTGCCAGCGGAGAGACAGGCCCGAACACCGGGGAGCTGTTTTTT; cdr3_aa: CASGETGPNTGELFF; j_call: TRBJ2-2; clone_size: NA; v_call: TRBV19; d_call: NA
cdr3_nt: TGTGCCAGCAGTGAAAAGGTCGGGAGGGCACGGGATACGCAGTATTTT; cdr3_aa: CASSEKVGRARDTQYF; j_call: TRBJ2-3; clone_size: NA; v_call: TRBV6-1; d_call: TRBD2
cdr3_nt: TGTGCCAGCAGGGGGACTAGCGGGAACAATGAGCAGTTCTTC; cdr3_aa: CASRGTSGNNEQFF; j_call: TRBJ2-1; clone_size: many; v_call: TRBV2; d_call: TRBD2
cdr3_nt: TGTGCCAGCAGTTTAGTTACGGACAGGGGTGCCACCGGGGAGCTGTTTTTT; cdr3_aa: CASSLVTDRGATGELFF; j_call: TRBJ2-2; clone_size: many; v_call: TRBV7-8; d_call: TRBD1
cdr3_nt: TGTGCCAGCTCACCAGGGGTCAGTTTTTATGGCTACACCTTC; cdr3_aa: CASSPGVSFYGYTF; j_call: TRBJ1-2; clone_size: few; v_call: TRBV18; d_call: NA
cdr3_nt: TGTGCCAGCAGCGTAGCTCAGGGAGACTATGGCTACACCTTC; cdr3_aa: CASSVAQGDYGYTF; j_call: TRBJ1-2; clone_size: NA; v_call: TRBV9; d_call: NA
cdr3_nt: TGTGCCAGCAGCAACGGAGACAATCAGCCCCAGCATTTT; cdr3_aa: CASSNGDNQPQHF; j_call: TRBJ1-5; clone_size: NA; v_call: TRBV6-2/TRBV6-3; d_call: NA
cdr3_nt: TGTGCCAGCTCCAGCGGGAGTGAAGAGACCCAGTACTTC; cdr3_aa: CASSSGSEETQYF; j_call: TRBJ2-5; clone_size: many; v_call: TRBV2; d_call: TRBD2
cdr3_nt: TGCGCCAGCAGCTTGGGGTTTGGCAGGGTGGATGAGCAGTTCTTC; cdr3_aa: CASSLGFGRVDEQFF; j_call: TRBJ2-1; clone_size: few; v_call: TRBV5-1; d_call: NA
cdr3_nt: TGTGCCAGCAGCTTCGGGACCCGACTGGGGAATGAGCAGTTCTTC; cdr3_aa: CASSFGTRLGNEQFF; j_call: TRBJ2-1; clone_size: many; v_call: TRBV11-2; d_call: NA
cdr3_nt: TGTGCCAGCAGTCCCGGGATCAGCAGGGGCAATCAGCCCCAGCATTTT; cdr3_aa: CASSPGISRGNQPQHF; j_call: TRBJ1-5; clone_size: many; v_call: TRBV12-3/TRBV12-4; d_call: NA
cdr3_nt: TGTGCCATCAGTGAAGGAGAGAACCTCCCAGATACGCAGTATTTT; cdr3_aa: CAISEGENLPDTQYF; j_call: TRBJ2-3; clone_size: NA; v_call: TRBV10-3; d_call: NA
cdr3_nt: TGTGCCACCAGTGCAGGTCTAGGTGGCTACACCTTC; cdr3_aa: CATSAGLGGYTF; j_call: TRBJ1-2; clone_size: NA; v_call: TRBV24-1; d_call: NA
cdr3_nt: TGCGCCAGCAGTGACAGGGGGCCATCCGGGGAGCTGTTTTTT; cdr3_aa: CASSDRGPSGELFF; j_call: TRBJ2-2; clone_size: few; v_call: TRBV10-2; d_call: TRBD1
cdr3_nt: TGTGCCAGCTCACCTGACCGCGGCGGGGAGCTGTTTTTT; cdr3_aa: CASSPDRGGELFF; j_call: TRBJ2-2; clone_size: few; v_call: TRBV18; d_call: NA
cdr3_nt: TGTGCCACCAGTGACAGGGCAGAGAGAAGTTATCCCACAGATACGCAGTATTTT; cdr3_aa: CATSDRAERSYPTDTQYF; j_call: TRBJ2-3; clone_size: many; v_call: TRBV24-1; d_call: NA
cdr3_nt: TGCGCCAGCAGCCAAGTAATAGGGGGAAACACCATATATTTT; cdr3_aa: CASSQVIGGNTIYF; j_call: TRBJ1-3; clone_size: few; v_call: TRBV4-1; d_call: NA
cdr3_nt: TGTGCCACCAGCAGACCCCCGAGGGATACGCAGTATTTT; cdr3_aa: CATSRPPRDTQYF; j_call: TRBJ2-3; clone_size: many; v_call: TRBV15; d_call: NA
cdr3_nt: TGTGCCAGTGTTCGCTCTGGAAACACCATATATTTT; cdr3_aa: CASVRSGNTIYF; j_call: TRBJ1-3; clone_size: NA; v_call: TRBV2; d_call: NA
cdr3_nt: TGTGCCAGCAGCCTGGACAGGGGGGCCGAGCAGTACTTC; cdr3_aa: CASSLDRGAEQYF; j_call: TRBJ2-7; clone_size: few; v_call: TRBV6-1; d_call: TRBD1
cdr3_nt: TGTGCCAGCTCACCTGGAGTCTCTGGAAACACCATATATTTT; cdr3_aa: CASSPGVSGNTIYF; j_call: TRBJ1-3; clone_size: few; v_call: TRBV18; d_call: NA
cdr3_nt: TGTGCCATCAGTGATCATAGGACAGGGGACTCCTACGAGCAGTACTTC; cdr3_aa: CAISDHRTGDSYEQYF; j_call: TRBJ2-7; clone_size: many; v_call: TRBV10-3; d_call: TRBD1
cdr3_nt: TGTGCCAGTATTTCGGACAGGAGGAGGACTGAAGCTTTCTTT; cdr3_aa: CASISDRRRTEAFF; j_call: TRBJ1-1; clone_size: few; v_call: TRBV19; d_call: TRBD1
cdr3_nt: TGTGCCAGCAGCTCAGAGACTAGCAGGACCGGGGAGCTGTTTTTT; cdr3_aa: CASSSETSRTGELFF; j_call: TRBJ2-2; clone_size: few; v_call: TRBV7-9; d_call: TRBD2
cdr3_nt: TGTGCCAGCAGCCCGCATACAGATACGCAGTATTTT; cdr3_aa: CASSPHTDTQYF; j_call: TRBJ2-3; clone_size: many; v_call: TRBV7-2; d_call: NA
cdr3_nt: TGTGCCAGCATCCTGGACAGGGGCGGCAATGAGCAGTTCTTC; cdr3_aa: CASILDRGGNEQFF; j_call: TRBJ2-1; clone_size: many; v_call: TRBV6-2/TRBV6-3; d_call: TRBD1
cdr3_nt: TGTGCCAGTAGTATGGCTAGCGGGGGGACCTACAATGAGCAGTTCTTC; cdr3_aa: CASSMASGGTYNEQFF; j_call: TRBJ2-1; clone_size: NA; v_call: TRBV19; d_call: TRBD2
cdr3_nt: TGTGCCAGCGGCTATCGCGGTTTGGGACTAGCGGGTCACGGGGAGCTGTTTTTT; cdr3_aa: CASGYRGLGLAGHGELFF; j_call: TRBJ2-2; clone_size: few; v_call: TRBV6-1; d_call: TRBD2
cdr3_nt: TGTGCCAGCAGTCCCGGGACAGGGTATGGCTACACCTTC; cdr3_aa: CASSPGTGYGYTF; j_call: TRBJ1-2; clone_size: many; v_call: TRBV7-2; d_call: TRBD1
cdr3_nt: TGTGCCAGCAGCAGCTCTAGCGGGAGGCACGCGTGGTTC; cdr3_aa: CASSSSSGRHAWF; j_call: TRBJ2-1; clone_size: many; v_call: TRBV11-1; d_call: TRBD2
cdr3_nt: TGCAGTGCACACAGGGCCCACTATGGCTACACCTTC; cdr3_aa: CSAHRAHYGYTF; j_call: TRBJ1-2; clone_size: many; v_call: TRBV20-1; d_call: NA
cdr3_nt: TGTGCCAGCAGTTTGTTTGTGGGTCTGACCTACGAGCAGTACTTC; cdr3_aa: CASSLFVGLTYEQYF; j_call: TRBJ2-7; clone_size: many; v_call: TRBV27; d_call: NA
cdr3_nt: TGTGCCAGCAGTTACTCACGGGGGGCCGCGAACACCGGGGAGCTGTTTTTT; cdr3_aa: CASSYSRGAANTGELFF; j_call: TRBJ2-2; clone_size: NA; v_call: TRBV6-9; d_call: NA
cdr3_nt: TGTGCTAGCAGCTCCAGATTGACTAGCGGCGCGAACACCGGGGAGCTGTTTTTT; cdr3_aa: CASSSRLTSGANTGELFF; j_call: TRBJ2-2; clone_size: few; v_call: TRBV7-7; d_call: TRBD2
cdr3_nt: TGTGCCAGCAGTCTTGGAGGGGCCCTGGTAGTGGATGAAGCTTTCTTT; cdr3_aa: CASSLGGALVVDEAFF; j_call: TRBJ1-1; clone_size: many; v_call: TRBV28; d_call: NA
cdr3_nt: TGTGCCAGCAGTCCCGACAGGGCGAGCAATCAGCCCCAGCATTTT; cdr3_aa: CASSPDRASNQPQHF; j_call: TRBJ1-5; clone_size: many; v_call: TRBV6-2/TRBV6-3; d_call: TRBD1
cdr3_nt: TGCGCCAGCAGCCAAGATGGGGCACGCAGGGATGAGCAGTTCTTC; cdr3_aa: CASSQDGARRDEQFF; j_call: TRBJ2-1; clone_size: few; v_call: TRBV4-3; d_call: NA
cdr3_nt: TGTGCCAGCAGCCAGTTGTCCGGGAGGGATACGCAGTATTTT; cdr3_aa: CASSQLSGRDTQYF; j_call: TRBJ2-3; clone_size: many; v_call: TRBV7-9; d_call: TRBD2
cdr3_nt: TGTGCCAGCAGCTACCGGGACATCACATCTAATGGGCTGTTTTTT; cdr3_aa: CASSYRDITSNGLFF; j_call: TRBJ1-4; clone_size: NA; v_call: TRBV3-1; d_call: NA
cdr3_nt: TGTGCCAGCAGCCAAAAAGTTACTAGCGGGGTCGCAGATACGCAGTATTTT; cdr3_aa: CASSQKVTSGVADTQYF; j_call: TRBJ2-3; clone_size: NA; v_call: TRBV7-2; d_call: TRBD2
cdr3_nt: TGCGCCAGCAGCTTGGGCGTAGGCGCTGAAGCTTTCTTT; cdr3_aa: CASSLGVGAEAFF; j_call: TRBJ1-1; clone_size: NA; v_call: TRBV5-1; d_call: NA
cdr3_nt: TGTGCCTGTAGGGAGCGCTACAATGAGCAGTTCTTC; cdr3_aa: CACRERYNEQFF; j_call: TRBJ2-1; clone_size: many; v_call: TRBV30; d_call: NA
cdr3_nt: TGTGCCAGCAGTGAAGCGTGGCGGGAGCAGTACTTC; cdr3_aa: CASSEAWREQYF; j_call: TRBJ2-5; clone_size: few; v_call: TRBV6-1; d_call: TRBD2
cdr3_nt: TGTGCCAGCAGTTTAGGGGGGGCCCCTCAGCAGCCCCAGCATTTT; cdr3_aa: CASSLGGAPQQPQHF; j_call: TRBJ1-5; clone_size: few; v_call: TRBV12-3/TRBV12-4; d_call: NA
cdr3_nt: TGTGCCACCAGCAGGCCGGGACTAGCAAAATCTTGGTGGAACAATGAGCAGTTCTTC; cdr3_aa: CATSRPGLAKSWWNNEQFF; j_call: TRBJ2-1; clone_size: few; v_call: TRBV15; d_call: TRBD2
cdr3_nt: TGCAGTGCTAGTTTCCGGGACAGGGGATACAATGAGCAGTTCTTC; cdr3_aa: CSASFRDRGYNEQFF; j_call: TRBJ2-1; clone_size: many; v_call: TRBV20-1; d_call: TRBD1
cdr3_nt: TGTGCCAGCAGTCCGACACCTCCTGGAAACACCATATATTTT; cdr3_aa: CASSPTPPGNTIYF; j_call: TRBJ1-3; clone_size: NA; v_call: TRBV6-1; d_call: NA
cdr3_nt: TGCAGTGCGAGATCGGATGGCAATGAGCAGTTCTTC; cdr3_aa: CSARSDGNEQFF; j_call: TRBJ2-1; clone_size: few; v_call: TRBV20-1; d_call: NA
cdr3_nt: TGTGCCAGCAGTTTATTTGAGGGGAGCAATGAGCAGTTCTTC; cdr3_aa: CASSLFEGSNEQFF; j_call: TRBJ2-1; clone_size: many; v_call: TRBV12-3/TRBV12-4; d_call: NA
cdr3_nt: TGTGCCACCAAGACAGAGGGCGCATCCGGAAACACCATATATTTT; cdr3_aa: CATKTEGASGNTIYF; j_call: TRBJ1-3; clone_size: NA; v_call: TRBV28; d_call: NA
cdr3_nt: TGTGCCAGCAGCTTAGTGCGACTAGGCCTGGACGAGCAGTACTTC; cdr3_aa: CASSLVRLGLDEQYF; j_call: TRBJ2-7; clone_size: many; v_call: TRBV7-9; d_call: NA
cdr3_nt: TGTGCCAGCAGCTTGCTAACGACAGGGAACTATGGCTACACCTTC; cdr3_aa: CASSLLTTGNYGYTF; j_call: TRBJ1-2; clone_size: many; v_call: TRBV5-5; d_call: TRBD1